This TCR beta chain was sequenced for a study of shared clonotypes between healthy human individuals. Study observations and caveats: Roughly 4.7% was the fraction of naive CD4 clonotypes found shared across a few donors. Rarefaction analysis demonstrated incomplete sorted-subset sequencing notwithstanding large depth. Clonotype sharing levels among donors were expected to vary with sequencing depth.

Turning to this clone: Antigen specificity is unknown.

Naive CD8 cells, CD45RO-negative and positively selected for CCR7, excluded terminally differentiated effector memory CD45RA+ cells. The deep-level immunoSEQ assay was used. Method: immunoSEQ multiplex PCR; TCRdb's copy keeps in-frame clones and lacks some. The sample shows 1.5 million to 2.5 million clones, about 95% of them seen only once. The source of this sequence is a man younger than 30 in good health. The sample comprised naive CD8+ T cells sorted from blood.

CDR3 DNA: TGTGCCACCAGCTCCTACAGGGGACGGTACCAAGAGACCCAGTACTTC. Its translation is CATSSYRGRYQETQYF. The rearrangement uses TRBV15 and TRBJ2-5; 7 bases map to TRBD1. The CDR3 has 16 amino acids. With 5 bases clipped from V and 0 bases from J, the junction kept 9 bases outside the gene matches. CDR1 LNHNV and CDR2 YYDKDF come from the germline V gene (reference sequence). Combining the CDR3 with reference TRBV15 and TRBJ2-5 gives the whole variable domain DAMVIQNPRYQVTQFGKPVTLSCSQTLNHNVMYWYQQKSSQAPKLLFHYYDKDFNNEADTPDNFQSRRPNTSFCFLDIRSPGLGDTAMYLCATSSYRGRYQETQYFGPGTRLLVL.